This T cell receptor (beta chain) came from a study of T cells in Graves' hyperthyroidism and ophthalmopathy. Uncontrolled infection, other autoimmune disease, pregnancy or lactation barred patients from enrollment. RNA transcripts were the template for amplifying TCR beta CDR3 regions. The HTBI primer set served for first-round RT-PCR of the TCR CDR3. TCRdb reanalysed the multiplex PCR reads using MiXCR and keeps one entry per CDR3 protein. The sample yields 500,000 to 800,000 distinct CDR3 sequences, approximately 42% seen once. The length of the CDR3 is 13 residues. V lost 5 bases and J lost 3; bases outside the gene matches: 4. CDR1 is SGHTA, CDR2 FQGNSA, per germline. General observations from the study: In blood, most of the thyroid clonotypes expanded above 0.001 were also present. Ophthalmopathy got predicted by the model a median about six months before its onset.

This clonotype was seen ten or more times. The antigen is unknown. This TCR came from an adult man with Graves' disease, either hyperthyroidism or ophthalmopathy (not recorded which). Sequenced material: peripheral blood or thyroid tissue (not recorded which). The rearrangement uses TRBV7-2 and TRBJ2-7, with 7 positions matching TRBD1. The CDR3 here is CASSVGQNYEQYF. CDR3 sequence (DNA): TGTGCCAGCAGCGTGGGACAGAACTACGAGCAGTACTTC.